This entry features one T cell receptor beta chain sequence. Its antigen remains unknown. These data originate in a study of cytomegalovirus exposure and HLA in healthy donors. The V gene lost 0 bases and the J gene lost 5 bases, with 14 bases spanning the gap. The length of the CDR3 is 15 residues. The germline gives CDR1 LNHNV, CDR2 YYDKDF (reference sequence). Points from the study as a whole: Among the CMV-associated chains, a few were confirmed in vitro as specific for CMV antigens. Researchers catalogued some 160 TCR beta chains as cytomegalovirus-associated.

Clones were sequenced by immunoSEQ multiplex PCR, and TCRdb holds only the in-frame ones, with some missing. The data hold about 150,000 clones, with about 88% observed a single time. The sample taken for sequencing was PBMCs. V gene TRBV15 combines with J gene TRBJ2-7, with TRBD2 as a possible D gene (6 bases). The clonotype originates from a man aged 18 to 35 in good health and CMV-seropositive. CDR3: CATSRDVGTRNEQYF. CDR3 coding DNA: TGTGCCACCAGCAGAGATGTCGGGACTCGCAACGAGCAGTACTTC.